This T cell receptor beta chain originates from a study of CD8+ T cells in alopecia areata. About the research overall: Oral tofacitinib (5 to 10 mg twice daily) was administered to treated patients. The study's findings and limits: Clonality in the scalp and expanded CD8+ clones ranked among the top 100 were significantly decreased by tofacitinib. While patients received tofacitinib, many expanded lesional clones remained present in scalp and blood.

This CDR3 has 14 amino acids. After removal of 8 bases from V and 3 bases from J, the junction contained 8 bases not matched to a gene. From germline, CDR1 is LNHDA and CDR2 SQIVND (reference sequence). As for this clone: Its specificity is unknown.

Treatment given: oral pan-JAK inhibitor, 5-10 mg twice daily. The sequencing template was cDNA reverse transcribed from extracted RNA. Some clones are missing from TCRdb's copy, which holds only in-frame ones; the method was immunoSEQ multiplex PCR. The data contain some 240,000 clones, approximately 57% of them singletons. V usage is TRBV19 and J usage is TRBJ2-3; 7 nucleotides agree with TRBD1. Sequences were derived from CD4+ T cells sorted from blood, sampled at week 4, from a patient treated with tofacitinib. This clonotype originated in a human donor with alopecia areata. CDR3 sequence: CASQTGKATDTQYF. In nucleotides, the CDR3 is TGTGCCAGTCAGACAGGGAAAGCAACAGATACGCAGTATTTT. Using reference TRBV19 and TRBJ2-3 for the parts outside the CDR3, the full variable domain is DGGITQSPKYLFRKEGQNVTLSCEQNLNHDAMYWYRQDPGQGLRLIYYSQIVNDFQKGDIAEGYSVSREKKESFPLTVTSAQKNPTAFYLCASQTGKATDTQYFGPGTRLTVL.